The sequence of this TCR beta chain was determined in a study of blood T cell repertoires in COVID-19. Study context: Sources were T cells, B-cell-depleted T cells, or PBMCs; the material itself was cDNA or gDNA.

Trimming shortened V by 4 bases and J by 3 bases, and 14 bases separated the two germline ends. CDR3 length: 16 residues. Per the germline V gene, CDR1 is SGDLS and CDR2 is YYNGEE. Libraries were prepared by immunoSEQ multiplex PCR; TCRdb keeps only in-frame clonotypes and omits some of them. This sample has about 350,000 clones; 87% occur once, and the top ten carry about 6.3%. The Seattle site enrolled patients during active infection and followed them longitudinally. The sequencing sample was made of peripheral blood. The source is a woman aged 45-60 years with COVID-19, enrolled during active disease. This chain connects TRBV9 to TRBJ1-6; D is possibly TRBD1 (6 bases). CDR3 sequence reads: CASSSRQAVYNSPLHF. The CDR3 region has the DNA TGTGCCAGCAGCTCCCGACAGGCGGTCTATAATTCACCCCTCCACTTT.